The 9 T cell receptor beta chains in this list originate from one sample, sequenced in a study of T cell responses to AZD1222 COVID-19 vaccine. Only in-frame clones appear in the TCRdb table, and some are missing; sequencing was by immunoSEQ multiplex PCR. The data show around 110,000 clones, 85% to 90% seen once. Specimen: peripheral blood, collected on day 0 of AZD1222 vaccination. Every receptor here comes from an adult in good health.

CDR3 in amino acids: CASSTSGQAYNEQFF. CDR3 coding DNA: TGTGCCAGCAGCACTTCGGGACAGGCCTACAATGAGCAGTTCTTC. This rearrangement joins TRBV28 to TRBJ2-1, with 8 nucleotides matching TRBD1. This CDR3 region has 15 residues. Germline assignment: CDR1 MDHEN and CDR2 SYDVKM. Trimming at V came to 6 bases and at J to 2 bases, leaving 6 bases not matched to a gene.

CDR3 amino acids: CASSAPAGGRTDTQYF. In DNA form, the CDR3 reads TGTGCCAGCAGTGCCCCGGCGGGGGGGCGCACAGATACGCAGTATTTT. The rearrangement links TRBV6-1 to TRBJ2-3; 9 bases line up with TRBD2. The CDR3 has 16 residues. From germline, CDR1 is MNHNS and CDR2 SASEGT. Trimming removed 4 bases from V and 1 base from J; junction bases left unmatched: 6.

The sample holds one count of this clone. The genes are TRBV2 and TRBJ1-5; 8 bases agree with TRBD1. The CDR3 consists of 14 residues. After removal of 6 bases from V and 6 bases from J, the junction contained 7 bases not matched to a gene. Germline V gene lookup returns CDR1 SNHLY and CDR2 FYNNEI. CDR3 in DNA: TGTGCCAGCAGATTGGGACAGGAGGCTCAGCCCCAGCATTTT. Translating it yields CASRLGQEAQPQHF.

The V gene is TRBV6-5, the J gene TRBJ1-6; D gene unclear. V was shortened by 5 bases and J by 0 bases, with 8 bases between the two germline ends. Germline values: CDR1 MNHEY, CDR2 SVGAGI. This CDR3 region has 15 residues. As DNA, the CDR3 is TGTGCCAGCAGTCCGATAAGCTCCTATAATTCACCCCTCCACTTT. Translated: CASSPISSYNSPLHF.

This chain joins TRBV10-3 and TRBJ1-2; 7 nucleotides match TRBD1. This CDR3 is 13 amino acids long. Germline CDR1 is ENHRY and CDR2 is SYGVKD. V was clipped by 4 bases and J by 4 bases; unmatched bases: 3. The CDR3 DNA is TGTGCCATCAGTGGAGGGGGCGGCTATGGCTACACCTTC. Translated: CAISGGGGYGYTF.

Remarks on this clone: Germline and junction disagree at one end, which may indicate a read error. The J gene is TRBJ2-1, the V gene TRBV6-2 or TRBV6-3; tentatively, D is TRBD2 (5 bases). The CDR3 has 18 residues. Germline lookup yields CDR1 MNHEY and CDR2 SVGEGT. CDR3 DNA: TGTGCCAGCAGTAACTCAGCGGTCACTTTCTATTCATACAATGAGCAGTTCTTC. Protein: CASSNSAVTFYSYNEQFF.

The CDR3 DNA sequence: TGTGCCAGCAGTGGGTTAGGCGGGGGGGACAATGAGCAGTTCTTC. Its protein is CASSGLGGGDNEQFF. The chain couples TRBV2 to TRBJ2-1; 9 bases are shared with TRBD2. CDR3 length: 15 amino acids. CDR1 is SNHLY, CDR2 FYNNEI, per germline. The J segment lost 5 bases and the V segment lost 4 bases, leaving 6 bases of the junction unmatched. Filled out from reference TRBV2 and TRBJ2-1, the complete variable domain reads EPEVTQTPSHQVTQMGQEVILRCVPISNHLYFYWYRQILGQKVEFLVSFYNNEISEKSEIFDDQFSVERPDGSNFTLKIRSTKLEDSAMYFCASSGLGGGDNEQFFGPGTRLTVL.

V is TRBV28 and J is TRBJ2-1, with TRBD2 matching over 9 bases. This CDR3 is 18 amino acids long. V lost 0 bases and J lost 5; bases outside the gene matches: 11. Germline CDR1 MDHEN, CDR2 SYDVKM. In DNA form, the CDR3 reads TGTGCCAGCAGTTTATGGAGTGGGGCTAGCGGGAAACACAATGAGCAGTTCTTC. It is translated as CASSLWSGASGKHNEQFF.

This clone was recorded many times. The V gene is TRBV28, the J gene TRBJ1-1; tentatively, D is TRBD1 (5 bases). The CDR3 totals 14 residues. Between the trimmed V and J ends, which lost 6 bases and 4 bases, there was a span of 15 bases. CDR1 MDHEN and CDR2 SYDVKM come from the germline V gene. CDR3 region: CASSLIGALTEAFF. The DNA of the CDR3 is TGTGCCAGCAGCCTAATAGGGGCGCTCACTGAAGCTTTCTTT.